This T cell receptor (beta chain) was captured in a study of T cell repertoires in cytomegalovirus infection. Study information: Indications of both CMV infection and matching HLA type were provided by public TCR beta signatures.

TCRdb analysed the reads with MiXCR anew, one entry per CDR3 protein. The sample lists roughly 160,000 distinct CDR3 sequences, roughly 22% occurring once. Points on this clonotype: No antigen is known for it.

CDR1 is SGDLS, CDR2 YYNGEE, per germline. The V gene lost 3 bases and the J gene lost 1 base, with 19 bases spanning the gap. The CDR3 loop spans 17 amino acids. This specimen consisted of CD8+ T cells from cultured PBMCs, obtained from culture after CMV antigen stimulation. The chain recombines TRBV9 with TRBJ1-2; D remains ambiguous. The TCR originated in a human donor in good health (CMV status not recorded). Some clones in this sample may be carry-over from other donors' samples. CDR3 coding DNA: TGTGCCAGCAGCGCCCATAGCCAGGCCGAGTATAACTATGGCTACACCTTC. Translation gives CASSAHSQAEYNYGYTF. Full variable domain (rest looked up from reference TRBV9 and TRBJ1-2): DSGVTQTPKHLITATGQRVTLRCSPRSGDLSVYWYQQSLDQGLQFLIQYYNGEERAKGNILERFSAQQFPDLHSELNLSSLELGDSALYFCASSAHSQAEYNYGYTFGSGTRLTVV.